The rows below give T cell receptor beta chains drawn from one sample of a study of blood T cell repertoires in COVID-19. Profiling relied on immunoSEQ multiplex PCR, and the TCRdb table lists in-frame clones only, not all of them. This table has 150,000 or so clones, roughly 90% appearing once. Sequenced: peripheral blood. The origin of the receptors is a man aged 60 to 69 with active or convalescent COVID-19. The CDR3 runs from the conserved cysteine through the conserved F or W. The D gene is left open where the match is weak. Where a row states a size, it is once, few, many or the class of an expanded clone; other rows omit it.

v_gene: TRBV6-1
d_gene: .
abundance: .
j_gene: TRBJ1-2
CDR3nt: TGTGCCAGCAGTGAACACTTAACGAACGCCGGGTATGGCTACACCTTC
CDR3aa: CASSEHLTNAGYGYTF

v_gene: TRBV7-8
d_gene: TRBD2
abundance: .
j_gene: TRBJ2-5
CDR3nt: TGTGCCAGCAGTCACCCAGCGGGGGGTGAGACCCAGTACTTC
CDR3aa: CASSHPAGGETQYF

v_gene: TRBV30
d_gene: TRBD1
abundance: .
j_gene: TRBJ1-2
CDR3nt: TGTGCCTGGACTTACGACAGGGGCCCCGACGGCTACACCTTC
CDR3aa: CAWTYDRGPDGYTF

v_gene: TRBV6-1
d_gene: .
abundance: .
j_gene: TRBJ2-1
CDR3nt: TGTGCCAGCAGTGACGCGTCCCTAGCAAATGAGCAGTTCTTC
CDR3aa: CASSDASLANEQFF

v_gene: TRBV7-2
d_gene: .
abundance: .
j_gene: TRBJ2-4
CDR3nt: TGTGCCAGCAGCCCAAGGGAGTTTGGAAACATTCAGTACTTC
CDR3aa: CASSPREFGNIQYF

v_gene: TRBV3-1/TRBV3-2
d_gene: TRBD2
abundance: .
j_gene: TRBJ2-7
CDR3nt: TGTGCCAGCAGCCCAGGACTAGCGGGGGGGTACGAGCAGTACTTC
CDR3aa: CASSPGLAGGYEQYF

v_gene: TRBV28
d_gene: TRBD1
abundance: .
j_gene: TRBJ1-4
CDR3nt: TGTGCCAGCAGTACAAATCAGGGGGCGCAGGGTGAAAAACTGTTTTTT
CDR3aa: CASSTNQGAQGEKLFF

v_gene: TRBV28
d_gene: .
abundance: .
j_gene: TRBJ1-5
CDR3nt: TGTGCCAGCAGTATAGGCGAGGGGCGCGGGGGTCAGCCCCAGCATTTT
CDR3aa: CASSIGEGRGGQPQHF

v_gene: TRBV18
d_gene: .
abundance: .
j_gene: TRBJ1-1
CDR3nt: TGTGCCAGCTCGCCCAGGGGTGACACTGAAGCTTTCTTT
CDR3aa: CASSPRGDTEAFF

v_gene: TRBV19
d_gene: .
abundance: .
j_gene: TRBJ1-1
CDR3nt: TGTGCCAGTAGTATAAATCCCCGGGGGAGCACTGAAGCTTTCTTT
CDR3aa: CASSINPRGSTEAFF

v_gene: TRBV18
d_gene: .
abundance: .
j_gene: TRBJ2-2
CDR3nt: TGTGCCAGCTCACCATCGGCAGGAAACACCGGGGAGCTGTTTTTT
CDR3aa: CASSPSAGNTGELFF

v_gene: TRBV19
d_gene: .
abundance: .
j_gene: TRBJ1-1
CDR3nt: TGTGCCAGTAGTATGGAGCTTATGAACACTGAAGCTTTCTTT
CDR3aa: CASSMELMNTEAFF

v_gene: TRBV2
d_gene: TRBD1
abundance: .
j_gene: TRBJ1-4
CDR3nt: TGTGCCGCAGGAACAGGGGGCGGTGAAAAACTGTTTTTT
CDR3aa: CAAGTGGGEKLFF

v_gene: TRBV28
d_gene: TRBD2
abundance: .
j_gene: TRBJ2-4
CDR3nt: TGTGCCACCGCGGGTAGGTGGAGCGGGAGAGCAAACATTCAGTACTTC
CDR3aa: CATAGRWSGRANIQYF

v_gene: TRBV2
d_gene: TRBD2
abundance: once
j_gene: TRBJ2-3
CDR3nt: TGTGCCAGCAGGGGGCGGGATAGCGGGGGCACAGATACGCAGTATTTT
CDR3aa: CASRGRDSGGTDTQYF

v_gene: TRBV7-2
d_gene: TRBD2
abundance: .
j_gene: TRBJ2-3
CDR3nt: TGTGCCGCGGGGCGGGGGTCAGATACGCAGTATTTT
CDR3aa: CAAGRGSDTQYF

v_gene: TRBV20-1
d_gene: TRBD2
abundance: .
j_gene: TRBJ2-1
CDR3nt: TGCAGTGCAAGTACCGGGACTAGCGGGTTGTATGAGCAGTTCTTC
CDR3aa: CSASTGTSGLYEQFF

v_gene: TRBV6-5
d_gene: .
abundance: once
j_gene: TRBJ1-2
CDR3nt: TGTGCCAGCAGTTATTATCGTTTCGGTGGCTACACCTTC
CDR3aa: CASSYYRFGGYTF

v_gene: TRBV3-1/TRBV3-2
d_gene: TRBD2
abundance: .
j_gene: TRBJ2-1
CDR3nt: TGTGCCAGCAGCCAAGTCTTAGCGGGGATAAACAATGAGCAGTTCTTC
CDR3aa: CASSQVLAGINNEQFF

v_gene: TRBV5-4
d_gene: TRBD2
abundance: .
j_gene: TRBJ2-7
CDR3nt: TGTGCCAGCAGCAAGGGACTAGATAGCTCCTACGAGCAGTACTTC
CDR3aa: CASSKGLDSSYEQYF

v_gene: TRBV19
d_gene: .
abundance: .
j_gene: TRBJ1-6
CDR3nt: TGTGCCAGTAGTAAACTCCCTGGGAGTGGTTCACCCCTCCACTTT
CDR3aa: CASSKLPGSGSPLHF

v_gene: TRBV5-1
d_gene: TRBD2
abundance: .
j_gene: TRBJ2-2
CDR3nt: TGCGCCAGCAGTTCTGGACTAGCGGGAGCGCAGGCCCCCGGGGAGCTGTTTTTT
CDR3aa: CASSSGLAGAQAPGELFF

v_gene: TRBV19
d_gene: TRBD1
abundance: .
j_gene: TRBJ1-2
CDR3nt: TGTGCCAGTAGCCCTCTGGCAGGGGGCGAAAGTGGGGGCTACACCTTC
CDR3aa: CASSPLAGGESGGYTF

v_gene: TRBV7-3
d_gene: TRBD2
abundance: .
j_gene: TRBJ2-3
CDR3nt: TGTGCCAGCAGCTTTACTAGCGGAACAGATACGCAGTATTTT
CDR3aa: CASSFTSGTDTQYF

v_gene: TRBV13
d_gene: TRBD1
abundance: .
j_gene: TRBJ2-7
CDR3nt: TGTGCCAGCAGCTTAGGCCAGGGGGCCTCCTACGAGCAGTACTTC
CDR3aa: CASSLGQGASYEQYF

v_gene: TRBV7-3
d_gene: .
abundance: .
j_gene: TRBJ2-6
CDR3nt: TGTGCCAGCAGCTTCCCGGGAGGGGCCAACGTCCTGACTTTC
CDR3aa: CASSFPGGANVLTF

v_gene: TRBV7-2
d_gene: .
abundance: .
j_gene: TRBJ2-7
CDR3nt: TGTGCCAGCAGCCCCCGGATCGGGGGTGGGTACGAGCAGTACTTC
CDR3aa: CASSPRIGGGYEQYF

v_gene: TRBV5-8
d_gene: .
abundance: .
j_gene: TRBJ1-5
CDR3nt: TGTGCCAGCAGCTTACGGGTAATAGGGGCTCAGCCCCAGCATTTT
CDR3aa: CASSLRVIGAQPQHF

v_gene: TRBV2
d_gene: .
abundance: .
j_gene: TRBJ2-5
CDR3nt: TGTGCCAGCATCCCGGGACTGGGCCAAGAGACCCAGTACTTC
CDR3aa: CASIPGLGQETQYF

v_gene: TRBV6-5
d_gene: .
abundance: .
j_gene: TRBJ1-6
CDR3nt: TGTGCCAGCAGCCTCGACAGTAATTCACCCCTCCACTTT
CDR3aa: CASSLDSNSPLHF

v_gene: TRBV27
d_gene: .
abundance: .
j_gene: TRBJ2-3
CDR3nt: TGTGCCAGCAGTGAATTATATAAAAAACTACACACAGATACGCAGTATTTT
CDR3aa: CASSELYKKLHTDTQYF

v_gene: TRBV6-2/TRBV6-3
d_gene: .
abundance: .
j_gene: TRBJ2-5
CDR3nt: TGTGCCAGCAGTTTTACCAGACAGACACAAGAGACCCAGTACTTC
CDR3aa: CASSFTRQTQETQYF

v_gene: TRBV2
d_gene: .
abundance: .
j_gene: TRBJ2-5
CDR3nt: TGTGCCAGCAGAGATGAGCGGGAGACCCAGTACTTC
CDR3aa: CASRDERETQYF

v_gene: TRBV7-2
d_gene: TRBD2
abundance: .
j_gene: TRBJ2-6
CDR3nt: TGTGCCAGCAGCGCGACGGGACTAGCTGGGGCCAACGTCCTGACTTTC
CDR3aa: CASSATGLAGANVLTF

v_gene: TRBV6-5
d_gene: TRBD1
abundance: .
j_gene: TRBJ1-5
CDR3nt: TGTGCCAGCAGTTACTCGGGGACAGGGAGTCAGCCCCAGCATTTT
CDR3aa: CASSYSGTGSQPQHF

v_gene: TRBV7-8
d_gene: .
abundance: .
j_gene: TRBJ1-2
CDR3nt: TGTGCCAGCAGCTTAGCCGGGTTCTATGGCTACACCTTC
CDR3aa: CASSLAGFYGYTF

v_gene: TRBV7-8
d_gene: TRBD1
abundance: .
j_gene: TRBJ2-5
CDR3nt: TGTGCCAGCAGCCTACTACAGGGGGCTGAACAAGAGACCCAGTACTTC
CDR3aa: CASSLLQGAEQETQYF

v_gene: TRBV7-2
d_gene: TRBD1
abundance: .
j_gene: TRBJ1-1
CDR3nt: TGTGCCAGCAGCTTTGGGACAGACACTGAAGCTTTCTTT
CDR3aa: CASSFGTDTEAFF

v_gene: TRBV10-3
d_gene: TRBD1
abundance: .
j_gene: TRBJ1-2
CDR3nt: TGTGCCATCAGTGAGTCGAGACAGGGTATGGTCTATGGCTACACCTTC
CDR3aa: CAISESRQGMVYGYTF

v_gene: TRBV28
d_gene: TRBD1
abundance: .
j_gene: TRBJ1-1
CDR3nt: TGTGCCAGCAGTTCGGGACAGTCGAACACTGAAGCTTTCTTT
CDR3aa: CASSSGQSNTEAFF

v_gene: TRBV3-1/TRBV3-2
d_gene: .
abundance: .
j_gene: TRBJ1-4
CDR3nt: TGTGCCAGCAGCCAGGCTTATCGACAGCTAGAAAAACTGTTTTTT
CDR3aa: CASSQAYRQLEKLFF

v_gene: TRBV25-1
d_gene: .
abundance: .
j_gene: TRBJ1-1
CDR3nt: TGTGCCAGCAGTGGAGGTTTTCGCCACGGGACTGAAGCTTTCTTT
CDR3aa: CASSGGFRHGTEAFF

v_gene: TRBV28
d_gene: .
abundance: .
j_gene: TRBJ2-7
CDR3nt: TGTGCCAGCACTCCACCGGGACATCCCTACGAGCAGTACTTC
CDR3aa: CASTPPGHPYEQYF

v_gene: TRBV18
d_gene: .
abundance: .
j_gene: TRBJ2-5
CDR3nt: TGTGCCAGCTCACCGACGGGCCCCTCGGGGGAGACCCAGTACTTC
CDR3aa: CASSPTGPSGETQYF

v_gene: TRBV6-1
d_gene: TRBD1
abundance: .
j_gene: TRBJ1-4
CDR3nt: TGTGCCAGCAGTGAAACACCGGGACAGGGTAATGAAAAACTGTTTTTT
CDR3aa: CASSETPGQGNEKLFF

v_gene: TRBV5-1
d_gene: TRBD2
abundance: .
j_gene: TRBJ2-1
CDR3nt: TGCGCCAGCGCCAGCGTGGCGGGGGTCTCCAATGAGCAGTTCTTC
CDR3aa: CASASVAGVSNEQFF

v_gene: TRBV9
d_gene: TRBD2
abundance: .
j_gene: TRBJ2-1
CDR3nt: TGTGCCAGCAGCGTAGCGTCTAGCGGGCCTAGGAGCTCCTACAATGAGCAGTTCTTC
CDR3aa: CASSVASSGPRSSYNEQFF

v_gene: TRBV28
d_gene: .
abundance: .
j_gene: TRBJ2-1
CDR3nt: TGTGCCAGCAGTTTTGGGCAGAGCTCCTACAATGAGCAGTTCTTC
CDR3aa: CASSFGQSSYNEQFF

v_gene: TRBV12-3/TRBV12-4
d_gene: .
abundance: .
j_gene: TRBJ2-1
CDR3nt: TGTGCCAGCAGTCTCGGACAGATTGAGCAGTTCTTC
CDR3aa: CASSLGQIEQFF

v_gene: TRBV18
d_gene: .
abundance: .
j_gene: TRBJ1-1
CDR3nt: TGTGCCAGCTCACCAAGCGGTTTCAGCATGAACACTGAAGCTTTCTTT
CDR3aa: CASSPSGFSMNTEAFF

v_gene: TRBV5-6
d_gene: TRBD1
abundance: .
j_gene: TRBJ1-1
CDR3nt: TGTGCCAGCGGCACAGGGGGCAGCACTGAAGCTTTCTTT
CDR3aa: CASGTGGSTEAFF

v_gene: TRBV3-1/TRBV3-2
d_gene: .
abundance: .
j_gene: TRBJ1-1
CDR3nt: TGTGCCAGCAGCCCTCGGACGGGAAACACTGAAGCTTTCTTT
CDR3aa: CASSPRTGNTEAFF

v_gene: TRBV2
d_gene: TRBD1
abundance: .
j_gene: TRBJ2-4
CDR3nt: TGTGCCAGCAACCGACAGGGAAACATTCAGTACTTC
CDR3aa: CASNRQGNIQYF

v_gene: TRBV24-1
d_gene: TRBD1
abundance: .
j_gene: TRBJ2-1
CDR3nt: TGTGCCACCAGTGATTTTGGACAGGGGGCCGGGAATGAGCAGTTCTTC
CDR3aa: CATSDFGQGAGNEQFF

v_gene: TRBV11-1
d_gene: TRBD2
abundance: .
j_gene: TRBJ2-7
CDR3nt: TGTGCCAGCAGTCCGACGGCGGGACTAGCAGGCTACGAGCAGTACTTC
CDR3aa: CASSPTAGLAGYEQYF

v_gene: TRBV18
d_gene: TRBD2
abundance: .
j_gene: TRBJ2-3
CDR3nt: TGTGCCAGCTCACCAGAGGGACTACGCACAGATACGCAGTATTTT
CDR3aa: CASSPEGLRTDTQYF

v_gene: TRBV4-1
d_gene: TRBD1
abundance: .
j_gene: TRBJ1-5
CDR3nt: TGCGCCAGCAGCCCCCCGAGCGGGACAGGGCATCATCAGCCCCAGCATTTT
CDR3aa: CASSPPSGTGHHQPQHF